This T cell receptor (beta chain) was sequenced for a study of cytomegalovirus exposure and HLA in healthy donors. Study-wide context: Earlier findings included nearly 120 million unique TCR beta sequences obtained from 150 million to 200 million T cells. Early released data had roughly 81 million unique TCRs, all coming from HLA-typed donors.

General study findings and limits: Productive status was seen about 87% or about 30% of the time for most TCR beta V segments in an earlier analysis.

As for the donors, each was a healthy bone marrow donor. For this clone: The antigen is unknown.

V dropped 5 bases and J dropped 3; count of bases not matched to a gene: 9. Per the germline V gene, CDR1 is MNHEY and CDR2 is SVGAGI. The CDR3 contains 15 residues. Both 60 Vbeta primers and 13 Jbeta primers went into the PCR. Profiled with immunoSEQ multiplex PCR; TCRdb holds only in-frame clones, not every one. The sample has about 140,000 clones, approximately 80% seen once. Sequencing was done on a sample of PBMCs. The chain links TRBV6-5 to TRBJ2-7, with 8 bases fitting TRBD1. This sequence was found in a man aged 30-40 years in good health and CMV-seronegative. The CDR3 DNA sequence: TGTGCCAGCAGTCGCAGACAGGGGTTAGACTACGAGCAGTACTTC. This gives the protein CASSRRQGLDYEQYF.